In its sample, the clone carrying this T cell receptor beta chain was seen a few times. The data were taken from a study of T-cell reconstitution after alpha-beta-depleted transplantation in children. Preparation of the TCRbeta library used unique molecular identifiers. TCRdb independently ran MiXCR on the PCR reads; one entry per CDR3 protein. The table records approximately 350,000 distinct CDR3 sequences, around 10% of them present only once. Germline assignment: CDR1 SGHAT and CDR2 FQNNGV. This CDR3 is 17 amino acids long. V trimming: 1 base; J trimming: 9 bases; junction bases outside the gene matches: 14.

This clonotype was obtained from a human donor who donated a stem cell graft to a child with acute lymphoblastic leukemia. The sample here was PBMCs from the stem cell graft donor, taken from the stem cell graft. The chain has TRBV11-2 and TRBJ2-1; the match to TRBD2 covers 8 bases. The chain's CDR3 is CASSLAGREAGVGEQFF. The CDR3 region has the DNA TGTGCCAGCAGCTTAGCCGGGAGAGAAGCGGGAGTGGGTGAGCAGTTCTTC.